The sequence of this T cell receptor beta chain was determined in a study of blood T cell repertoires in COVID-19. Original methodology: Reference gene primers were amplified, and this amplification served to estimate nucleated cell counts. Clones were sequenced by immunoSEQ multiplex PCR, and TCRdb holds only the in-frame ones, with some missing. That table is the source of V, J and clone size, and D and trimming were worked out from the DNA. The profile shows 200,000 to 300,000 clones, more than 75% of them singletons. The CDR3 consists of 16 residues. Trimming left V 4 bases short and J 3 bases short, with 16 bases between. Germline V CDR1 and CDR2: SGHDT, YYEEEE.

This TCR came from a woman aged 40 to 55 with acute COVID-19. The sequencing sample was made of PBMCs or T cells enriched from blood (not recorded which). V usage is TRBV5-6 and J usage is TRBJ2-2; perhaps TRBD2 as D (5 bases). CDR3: CASSTGLVGDTGELFF. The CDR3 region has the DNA TGTGCCAGCAGCACCGGACTGGTGGGTGACACCGGGGAGCTGTTTTTT.